The TCR beta chain described here comes from a study of shared clonotypes between healthy human individuals. Study-level information: The plates for each donor numbered three CD4 naive, three CD4 memory, two CD8 naive and one CD8 memory.

The length of the CDR3 is 10 residues. CDR1 MDHEN and CDR2 SYDVKM come from the germline V gene. V lost 8 bases and J lost 2, with 4 bases in between. All donors were Caucasian adults living in Nashville, Tennessee. The assay was immunoSEQ multiplex PCR, and TCRdb's table has in-frame clones only and misses some. The table includes about a million clones, around 77% detected once. Regarding the study as a whole: Between a handful of donors, naive CD4 clonotypes were shared at a level of around 4.8%.

About this clone: Its antigen is as yet unknown. Other DNA sequences within the sample encode an identical CDR3.

The receptor comes from a man aged 18 to 29 in good health. Some clones in this sample may be carry-over from other donors' samples. The specimen was memory CD4+ T cells from PBMCs. Noted subset: CD45RA-negative fraction. The rearrangement joins TRBV28 to TRBJ2-7; the D is unclear. In nucleotides, the CDR3 is TGTGCCAGCGGGACCTACGAGCAGTACTTC. It is translated as CASGTYEQYF.